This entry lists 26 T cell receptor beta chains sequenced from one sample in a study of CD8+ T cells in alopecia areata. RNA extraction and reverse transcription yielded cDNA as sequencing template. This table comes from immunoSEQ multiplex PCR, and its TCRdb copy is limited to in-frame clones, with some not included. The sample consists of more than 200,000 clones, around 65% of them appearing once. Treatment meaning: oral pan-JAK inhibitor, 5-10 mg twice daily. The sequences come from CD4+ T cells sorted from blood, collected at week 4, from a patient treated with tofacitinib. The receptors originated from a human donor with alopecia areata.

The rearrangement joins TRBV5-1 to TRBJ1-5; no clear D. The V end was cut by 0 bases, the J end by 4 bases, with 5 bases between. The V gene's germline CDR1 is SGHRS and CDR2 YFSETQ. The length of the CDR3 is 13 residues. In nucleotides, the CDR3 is TGCGCCAGCAGCTTGGCCCCTAATCAGCCCCAGCATTTT. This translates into CASSLAPNQPQHF.

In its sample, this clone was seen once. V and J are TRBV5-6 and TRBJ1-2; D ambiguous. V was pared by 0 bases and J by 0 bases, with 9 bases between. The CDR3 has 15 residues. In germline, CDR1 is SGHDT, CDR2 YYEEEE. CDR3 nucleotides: TGTGCCAGCAGCTTGGTGGCAGAGACTAACTATGGCTACACCTTC. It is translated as CASSLVAETNYGYTF.

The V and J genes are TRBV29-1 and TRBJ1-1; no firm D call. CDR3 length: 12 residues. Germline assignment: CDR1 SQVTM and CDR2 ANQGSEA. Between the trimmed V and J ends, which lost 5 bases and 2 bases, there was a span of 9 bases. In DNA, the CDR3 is TGCAGCGTTAGGATCGGAAACACTGAAGCTTTCTTT. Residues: CSVRIGNTEAFF.

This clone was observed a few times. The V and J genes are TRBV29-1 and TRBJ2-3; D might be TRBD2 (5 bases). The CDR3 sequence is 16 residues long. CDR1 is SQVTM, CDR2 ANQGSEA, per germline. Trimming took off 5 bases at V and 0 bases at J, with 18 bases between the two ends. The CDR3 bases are TGCAGCGTTCGAGCCGGCAGCGGTCCTAGCACAGATACGCAGTATTTT. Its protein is CSVRAGSGPSTDTQYF.

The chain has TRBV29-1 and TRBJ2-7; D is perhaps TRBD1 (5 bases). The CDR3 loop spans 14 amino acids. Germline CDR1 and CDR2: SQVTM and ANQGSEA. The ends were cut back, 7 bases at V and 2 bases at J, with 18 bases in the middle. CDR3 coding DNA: TGCAGCGCCGCCCCAGGGTTAACGCCCTACGAGCAGTACTTC. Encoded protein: CSAAPGLTPYEQYF.

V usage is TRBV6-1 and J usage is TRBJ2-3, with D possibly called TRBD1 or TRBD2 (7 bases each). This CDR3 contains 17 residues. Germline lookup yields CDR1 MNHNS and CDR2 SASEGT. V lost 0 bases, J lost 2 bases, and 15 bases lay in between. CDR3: CASSEAGGGPFTDTQYF. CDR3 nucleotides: TGTGCCAGCAGTGAAGCGGGAGGGGGCCCGTTCACAGATACGCAGTATTTT.

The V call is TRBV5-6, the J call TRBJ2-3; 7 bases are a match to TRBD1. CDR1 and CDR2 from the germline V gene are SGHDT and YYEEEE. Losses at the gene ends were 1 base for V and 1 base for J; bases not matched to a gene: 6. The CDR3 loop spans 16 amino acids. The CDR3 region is CASSLSTGSGTDTQYF. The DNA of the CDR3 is TGTGCCAGCAGCTTGTCGACAGGGTCAGGCACAGATACGCAGTATTTT.

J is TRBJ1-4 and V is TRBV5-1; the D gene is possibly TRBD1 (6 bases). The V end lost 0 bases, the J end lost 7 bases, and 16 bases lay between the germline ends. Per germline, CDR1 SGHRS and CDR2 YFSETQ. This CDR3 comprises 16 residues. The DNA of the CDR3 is TGCGCCAGCAGCTTGGGGACAGTAGGGCGAATTGAAAAACTGTTTTTT. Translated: CASSLGTVGRIEKLFF.

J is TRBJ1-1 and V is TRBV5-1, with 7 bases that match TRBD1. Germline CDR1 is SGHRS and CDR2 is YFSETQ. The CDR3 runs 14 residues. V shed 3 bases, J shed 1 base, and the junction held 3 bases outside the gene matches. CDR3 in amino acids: CASSSGTENTEAFF. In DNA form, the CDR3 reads TGCGCCAGCAGCTCCGGGACAGAGAACACTGAAGCTTTCTTT.

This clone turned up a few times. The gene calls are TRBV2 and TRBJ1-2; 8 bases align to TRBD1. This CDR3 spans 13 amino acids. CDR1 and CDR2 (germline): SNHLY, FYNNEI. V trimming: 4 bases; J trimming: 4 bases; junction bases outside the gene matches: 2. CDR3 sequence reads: CASSVGTGYGYTF. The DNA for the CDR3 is TGTGCCAGCAGTGTGGGGACAGGCTATGGCTACACCTTC. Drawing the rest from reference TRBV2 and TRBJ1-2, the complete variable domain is EPEVTQTPSHQVTQMGQEVILRCVPISNHLYFYWYRQILGQKVEFLVSFYNNEISEKSEIFDDQFSVERPDGSNFTLKIRSTKLEDSAMYFCASSVGTGYGYTFGSGTRLTVV.

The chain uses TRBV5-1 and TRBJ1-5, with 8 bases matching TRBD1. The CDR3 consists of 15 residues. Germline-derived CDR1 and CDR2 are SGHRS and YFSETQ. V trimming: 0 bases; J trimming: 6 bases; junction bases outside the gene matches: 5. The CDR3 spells CASSLGGQGAQPQHF. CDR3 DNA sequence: TGCGCCAGCAGCTTGGGAGGACAGGGAGCTCAGCCCCAGCATTTT.

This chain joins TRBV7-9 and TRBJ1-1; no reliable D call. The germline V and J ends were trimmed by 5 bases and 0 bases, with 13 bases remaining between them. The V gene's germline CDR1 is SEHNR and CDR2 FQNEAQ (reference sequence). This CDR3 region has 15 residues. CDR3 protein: CASSPSLHVNTEAFF. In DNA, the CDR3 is TGTGCCAGCAGCCCATCTCTACATGTGAACACTGAAGCTTTCTTT.

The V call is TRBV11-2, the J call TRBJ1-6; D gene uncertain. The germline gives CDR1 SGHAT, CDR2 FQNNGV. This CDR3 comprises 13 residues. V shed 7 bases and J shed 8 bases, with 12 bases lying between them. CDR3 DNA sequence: TGTGCCAGCAACGTCCAGACGGATTCACCCCTCCACTTT. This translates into CASNVQTDSPLHF.

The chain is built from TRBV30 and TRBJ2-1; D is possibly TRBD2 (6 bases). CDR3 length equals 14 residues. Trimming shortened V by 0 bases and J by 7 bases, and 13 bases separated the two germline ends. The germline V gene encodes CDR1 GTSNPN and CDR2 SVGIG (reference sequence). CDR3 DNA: TGTGCCTGGAGTGTAGGAGGGAATGGTAATGAGCAGTTCTTC. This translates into CAWSVGGNGNEQFF.

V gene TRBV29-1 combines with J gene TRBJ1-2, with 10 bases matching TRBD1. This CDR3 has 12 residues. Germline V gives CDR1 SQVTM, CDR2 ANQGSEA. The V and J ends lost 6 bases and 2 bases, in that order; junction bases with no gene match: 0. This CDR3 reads CSVGQGNYGYTF. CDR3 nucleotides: TGCAGCGTGGGACAGGGGAACTATGGCTACACCTTC.

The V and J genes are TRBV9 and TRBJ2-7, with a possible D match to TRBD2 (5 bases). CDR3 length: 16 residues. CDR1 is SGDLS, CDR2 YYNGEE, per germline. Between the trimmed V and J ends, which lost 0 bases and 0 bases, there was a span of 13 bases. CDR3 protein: CASSVASRSPSYEQYF. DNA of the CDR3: TGTGCCAGCAGCGTAGCTAGCAGATCCCCCTCCTACGAGCAGTACTTC.

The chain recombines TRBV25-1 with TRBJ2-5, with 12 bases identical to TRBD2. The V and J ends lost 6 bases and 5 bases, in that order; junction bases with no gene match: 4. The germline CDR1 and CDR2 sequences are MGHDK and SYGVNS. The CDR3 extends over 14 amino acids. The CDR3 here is CASRTSGGIETQYF. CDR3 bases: TGTGCCAGCAGGACTAGCGGGGGCATCGAGACCCAGTACTTC.

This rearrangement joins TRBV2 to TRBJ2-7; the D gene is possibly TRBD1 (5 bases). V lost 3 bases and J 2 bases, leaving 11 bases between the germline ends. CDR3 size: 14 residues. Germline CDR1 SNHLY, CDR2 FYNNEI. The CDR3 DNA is TGTGCCAGCAGTGACCAGGGTATCCCCTACGAGCAGTACTTC. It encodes CASSDQGIPYEQYF.

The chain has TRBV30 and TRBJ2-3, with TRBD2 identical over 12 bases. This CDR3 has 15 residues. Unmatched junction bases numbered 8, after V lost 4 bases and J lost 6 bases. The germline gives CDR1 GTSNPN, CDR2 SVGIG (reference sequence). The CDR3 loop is CAWNRGLAGSDTQYF. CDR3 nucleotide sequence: TGTGCCTGGAATCGTGGACTAGCGGGGAGCGATACGCAGTATTTT.

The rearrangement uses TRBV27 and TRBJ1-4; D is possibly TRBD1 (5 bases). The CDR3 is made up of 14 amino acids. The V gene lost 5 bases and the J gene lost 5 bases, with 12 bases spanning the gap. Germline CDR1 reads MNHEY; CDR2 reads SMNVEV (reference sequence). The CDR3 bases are TGTGCCAGCAGTGAGAAGGGGCGGAATGAAAAACTGTTTTTT. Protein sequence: CASSEKGRNEKLFF.

The CDR3 spells CASSQDGRGQTEAFF. The CDR3 nucleotides read TGTGCCAGCAGCCAAGACGGCAGGGGGCAGACTGAAGCTTTCTTT. The V call is TRBV4-2, the J call TRBJ1-1; 8 nucleotides line up with TRBD1. The CDR3 is 15 residues long. With 0 bases clipped from V and 5 bases from J, the junction kept 5 bases outside the gene matches. CDR1 is LGHNA and CDR2 is YNFKEQ in the germline V gene.

CDR3 sequence (DNA): TGTGCCAGCAGCAAGGGTGCTGGGGCCAACGTCCTGACTTTC. Translation gives CASSKGAGANVLTF. The J gene is TRBJ2-6, the V gene TRBV7-2, with D unresolved. The CDR3 loop spans 14 amino acids. The germline V gene has CDR1 SGHTA and CDR2 FQGNSA. Trimming removed 5 bases from V and 2 bases from J, with 7 bases in between.

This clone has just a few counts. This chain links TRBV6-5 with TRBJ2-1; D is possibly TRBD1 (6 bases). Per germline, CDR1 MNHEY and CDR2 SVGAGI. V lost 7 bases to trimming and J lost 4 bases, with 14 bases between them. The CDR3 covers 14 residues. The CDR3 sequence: CASTAVGGYNEQFF. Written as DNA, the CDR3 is TGTGCCAGCACCGCGGTAGGGGGTTACAATGAGCAGTTCTTC.

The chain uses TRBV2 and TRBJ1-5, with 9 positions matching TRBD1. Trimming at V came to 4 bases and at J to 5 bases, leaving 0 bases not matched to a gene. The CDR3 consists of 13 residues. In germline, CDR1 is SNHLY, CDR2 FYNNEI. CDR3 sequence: CASSGTGDQPQHF. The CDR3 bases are TGTGCCAGCAGTGGGACAGGGGATCAGCCCCAGCATTTT.

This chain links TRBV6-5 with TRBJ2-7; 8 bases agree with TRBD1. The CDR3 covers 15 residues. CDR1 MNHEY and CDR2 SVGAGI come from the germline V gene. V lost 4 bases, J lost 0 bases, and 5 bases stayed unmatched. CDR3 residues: CASSSWTGSSYEQYF. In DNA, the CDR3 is TGTGCCAGCAGTTCATGGACAGGGAGCTCCTACGAGCAGTACTTC.

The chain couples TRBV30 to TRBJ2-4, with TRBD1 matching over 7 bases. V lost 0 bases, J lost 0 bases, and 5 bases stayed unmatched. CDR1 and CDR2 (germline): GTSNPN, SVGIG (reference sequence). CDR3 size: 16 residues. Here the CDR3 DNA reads TGTGCCTGGAGTGTACGGACAGGCCTAGCCAAAAACATTCAGTACTTC. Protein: CAWSVRTGLAKNIQYF.